The T cell receptor (beta chain) under discussion was sequenced for a study of shared clonotypes between healthy human individuals. Libraries were prepared by immunoSEQ multiplex PCR; TCRdb keeps only in-frame clonotypes and omits some of them. The table lists nearly 600,000 clones, less than 97% of them singletons, with 0.1% to 0.11% in the top ten. Germline CDR1 and CDR2: LNHNV and YYDKDF (reference sequence). This CDR3 is 15 amino acids long. V shed 1 base and J shed 4 bases, with 13 bases lying between them. The naive CD8 fraction comprised CD45RO-negative cells positively selected for CCR7 and excluded terminally differentiated effector memory CD45RA+ cells.

Source material: naive CD8+ T cells sorted from blood. The receptor was derived from a woman aged 30 to 39 in good health. The chain employs TRBV15 and TRBJ2-5; tentative D call: TRBD1 (6 bases). DNA of the CDR3: TGTGCCACCAGCAGAGTTCAGGGGTACCCAGAGACCCAGTACTTC. Translation gives CATSRVQGYPETQYF.